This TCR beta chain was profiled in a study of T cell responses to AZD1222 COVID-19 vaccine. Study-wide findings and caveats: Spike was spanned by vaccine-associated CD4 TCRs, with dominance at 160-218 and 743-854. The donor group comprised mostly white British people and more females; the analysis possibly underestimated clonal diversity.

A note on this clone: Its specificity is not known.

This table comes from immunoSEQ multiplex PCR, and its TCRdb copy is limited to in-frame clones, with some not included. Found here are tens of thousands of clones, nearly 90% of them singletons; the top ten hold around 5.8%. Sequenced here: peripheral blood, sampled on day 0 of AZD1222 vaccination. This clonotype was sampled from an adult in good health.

The CDR3 loop is CASRLAGAPGGNEQFF. The CDR3 DNA reads TGTGCCAGCAGGCTAGCGGGAGCCCCCGGGGGCAATGAGCAGTTCTTC. The chain is built from TRBV11-1 and TRBJ2-1, with 10 positions matching TRBD2. The CDR3 extends over 16 amino acids. V lost 6 bases to trimming and J lost 6 bases; unmatched junction nucleotides: 11. Per the germline V gene, CDR1 is SGHAT and CDR2 is FQDESV (reference sequence).